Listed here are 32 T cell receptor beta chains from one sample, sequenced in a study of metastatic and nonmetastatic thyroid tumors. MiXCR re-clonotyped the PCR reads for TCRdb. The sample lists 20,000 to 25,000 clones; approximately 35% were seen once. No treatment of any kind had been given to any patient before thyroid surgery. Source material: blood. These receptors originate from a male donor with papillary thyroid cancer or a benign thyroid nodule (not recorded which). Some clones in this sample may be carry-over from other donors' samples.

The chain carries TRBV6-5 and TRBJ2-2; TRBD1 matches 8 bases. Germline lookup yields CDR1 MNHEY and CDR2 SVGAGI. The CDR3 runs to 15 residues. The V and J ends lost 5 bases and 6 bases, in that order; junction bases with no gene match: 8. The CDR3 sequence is CASSNRGNGPGELFF. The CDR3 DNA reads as TGTGCCAGCAGTAACAGGGGGAATGGGCCCGGGGAGCTGTTTTTT.

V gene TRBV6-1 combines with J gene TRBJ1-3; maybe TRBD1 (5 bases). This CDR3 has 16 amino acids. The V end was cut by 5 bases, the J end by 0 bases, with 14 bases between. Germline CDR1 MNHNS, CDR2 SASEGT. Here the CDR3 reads CASSPTGGFSGNTIYF. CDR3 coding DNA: TGTGCCAGCAGTCCCACCGGGGGGTTCTCTGGAAACACCATATATTTT.

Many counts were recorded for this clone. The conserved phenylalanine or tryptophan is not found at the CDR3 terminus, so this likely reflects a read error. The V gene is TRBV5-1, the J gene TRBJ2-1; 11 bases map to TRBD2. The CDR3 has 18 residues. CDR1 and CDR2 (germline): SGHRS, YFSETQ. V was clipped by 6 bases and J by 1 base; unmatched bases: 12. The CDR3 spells CASKPGLAGGGSYNEQFV. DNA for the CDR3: TGCGCCAGCAAGCCGGGTCTAGCGGGAGGTGGGTCCTACAATGAGCAGTTCGTC.

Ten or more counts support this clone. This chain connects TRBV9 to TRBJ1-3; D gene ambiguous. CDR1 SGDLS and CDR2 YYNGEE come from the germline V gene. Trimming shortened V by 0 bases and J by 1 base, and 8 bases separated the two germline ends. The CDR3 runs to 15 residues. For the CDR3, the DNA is TGTGCCAGCAGCGTAGCATGGGGATCTGGAAACACCATATATTTT. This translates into CASSVAWGSGNTIYF. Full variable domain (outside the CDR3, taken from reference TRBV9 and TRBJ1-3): DSGVTQTPKHLITATGQRVTLRCSPRSGDLSVYWYQQSLDQGLQFLIQYYNGEERAKGNILERFSAQQFPDLHSELNLSSLELGDSALYFCASSVAWGSGNTIYFGEGSWLTVV.

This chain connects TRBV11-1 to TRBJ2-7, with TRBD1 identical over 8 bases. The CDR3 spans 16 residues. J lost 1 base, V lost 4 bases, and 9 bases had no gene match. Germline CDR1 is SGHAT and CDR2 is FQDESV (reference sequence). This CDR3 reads CASSWKLGQESYEQYF. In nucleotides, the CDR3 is TGTGCCAGCAGCTGGAAATTGGGACAGGAGTCCTACGAGCAGTACTTC.

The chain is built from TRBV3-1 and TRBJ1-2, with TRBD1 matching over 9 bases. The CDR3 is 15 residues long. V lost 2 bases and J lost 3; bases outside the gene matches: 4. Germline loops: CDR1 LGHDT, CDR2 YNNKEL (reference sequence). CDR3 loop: CASSQPGQGDYGYTF. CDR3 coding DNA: TGTGCCAGCAGCCAACCGGGACAGGGAGACTATGGCTACACCTTC.

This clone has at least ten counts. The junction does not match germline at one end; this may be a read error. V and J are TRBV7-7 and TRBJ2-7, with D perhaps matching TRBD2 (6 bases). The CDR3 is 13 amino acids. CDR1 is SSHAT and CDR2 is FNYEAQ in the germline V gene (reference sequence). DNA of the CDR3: TGTGCTAGCAGCTTAGCGGTGGGTTACGAGCAGTACTTC. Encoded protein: CASSLAVGYEQYF.

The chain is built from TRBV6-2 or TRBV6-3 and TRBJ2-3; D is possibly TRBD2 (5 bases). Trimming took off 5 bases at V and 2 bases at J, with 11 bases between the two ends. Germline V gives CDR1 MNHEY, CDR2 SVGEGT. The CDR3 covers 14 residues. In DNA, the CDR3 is TGTGCCAGCAGTGGACTTTTTACCACAGATACGCAGTATTTT. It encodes CASSGLFTTDTQYF.

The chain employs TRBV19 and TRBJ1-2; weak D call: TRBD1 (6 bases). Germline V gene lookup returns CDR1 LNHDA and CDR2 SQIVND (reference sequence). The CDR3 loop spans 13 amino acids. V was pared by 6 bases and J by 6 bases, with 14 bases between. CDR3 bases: TGTGCCAGTAGGAGGGGGACATCTGATGGCTACACCTTC. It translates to CASRRGTSDGYTF. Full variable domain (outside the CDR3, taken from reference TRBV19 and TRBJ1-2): DGGITQSPKYLFRKEGQNVTLSCEQNLNHDAMYWYRQDPGQGLRLIYYSQIVNDFQKGDIAEGYSVSREKKESFPLTVTSAQKNPTAFYLCASRRGTSDGYTFGSGTRLTVV.

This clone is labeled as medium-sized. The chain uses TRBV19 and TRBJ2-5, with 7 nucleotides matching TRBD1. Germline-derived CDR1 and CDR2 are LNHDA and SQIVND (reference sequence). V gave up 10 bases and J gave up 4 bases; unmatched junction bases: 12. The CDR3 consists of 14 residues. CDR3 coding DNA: TGTGCCACACGAGACAGGGTAATTGGAGAGACCCAGTACTTC. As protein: CATRDRVIGETQYF. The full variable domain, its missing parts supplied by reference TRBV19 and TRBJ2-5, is DGGITQSPKYLFRKEGQNVTLSCEQNLNHDAMYWYRQDPGQGLRLIYYSQIVNDFQKGDIAEGYSVSREKKESFPLTVTSAQKNPTAFYLCATRDRVIGETQYFGPGTRLLVL.

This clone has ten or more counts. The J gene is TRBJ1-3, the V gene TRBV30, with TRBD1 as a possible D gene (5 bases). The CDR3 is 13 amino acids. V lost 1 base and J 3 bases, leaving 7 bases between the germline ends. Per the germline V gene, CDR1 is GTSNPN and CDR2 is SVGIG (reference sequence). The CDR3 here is CAWSGQLGNTIYF. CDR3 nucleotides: TGTGCCTGGAGTGGACAGCTTGGAAACACCATATATTTT.

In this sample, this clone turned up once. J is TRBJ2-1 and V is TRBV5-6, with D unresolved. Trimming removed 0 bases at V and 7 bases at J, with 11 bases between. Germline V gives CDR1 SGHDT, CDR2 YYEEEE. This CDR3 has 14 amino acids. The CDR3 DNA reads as TGTGCCAGCAGCTTGGGCATTGCAGGAAATGAGCAGTTCTTC. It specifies CASSLGIAGNEQFF.

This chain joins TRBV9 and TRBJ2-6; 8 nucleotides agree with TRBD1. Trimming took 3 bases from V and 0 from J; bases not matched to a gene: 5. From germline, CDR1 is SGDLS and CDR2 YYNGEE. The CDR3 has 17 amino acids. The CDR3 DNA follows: TGTGCCAGCAGCGGTACAGGGGGACTCTCTGGGGCCAACGTCCTGACTTTC. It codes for CASSGTGGLSGANVLTF.

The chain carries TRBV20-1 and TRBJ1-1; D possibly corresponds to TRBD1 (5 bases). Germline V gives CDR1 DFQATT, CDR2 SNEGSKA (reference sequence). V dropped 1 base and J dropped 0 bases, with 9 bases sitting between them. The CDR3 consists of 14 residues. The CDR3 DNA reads TGCAGTGCTAGAGTTCCGGGACTGAACACTGAAGCTTTCTTT. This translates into CSARVPGLNTEAFF.

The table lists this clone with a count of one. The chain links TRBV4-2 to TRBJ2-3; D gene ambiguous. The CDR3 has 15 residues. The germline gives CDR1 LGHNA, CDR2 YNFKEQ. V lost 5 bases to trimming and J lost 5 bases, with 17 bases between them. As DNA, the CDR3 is TGTGCCAGCAGCGCGCGAGGAAAGGTGGAAGATACGCAGTATTTT. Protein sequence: CASSARGKVEDTQYF.

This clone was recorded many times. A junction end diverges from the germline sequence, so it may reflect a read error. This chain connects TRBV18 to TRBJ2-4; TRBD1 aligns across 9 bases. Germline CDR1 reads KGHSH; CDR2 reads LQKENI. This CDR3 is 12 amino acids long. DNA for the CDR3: TGTGCCAGCTCACCTTTTCGGGACAGGGTGTTCTTC. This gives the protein CASSPFRDRVFF.

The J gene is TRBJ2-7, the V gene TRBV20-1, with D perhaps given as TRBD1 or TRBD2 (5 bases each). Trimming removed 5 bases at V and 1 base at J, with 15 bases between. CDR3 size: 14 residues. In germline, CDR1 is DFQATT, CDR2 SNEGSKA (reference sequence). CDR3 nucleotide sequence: TGCAGTGCTGAGAGGGCCAAGGGGTCCTACGAGCAGTACTTC. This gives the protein CSAERAKGSYEQYF.

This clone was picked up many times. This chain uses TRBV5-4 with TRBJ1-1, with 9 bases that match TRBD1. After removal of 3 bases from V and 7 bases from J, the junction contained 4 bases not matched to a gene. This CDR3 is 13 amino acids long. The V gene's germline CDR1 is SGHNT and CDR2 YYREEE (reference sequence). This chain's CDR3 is CASSWDRAGEAFF. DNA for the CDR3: TGTGCCAGCAGCTGGGACAGGGCCGGTGAAGCTTTCTTT. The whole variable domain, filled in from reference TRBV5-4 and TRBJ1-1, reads ETGVTQSPTHLIKTRGQQVTLRCSSQSGHNTVSWYQQALGQGPQFIFQYYREEENGRGNFPPRFSGLQFPNYSSELNVNALELDDSALYLCASSWDRAGEAFFGQGTRLTVV.

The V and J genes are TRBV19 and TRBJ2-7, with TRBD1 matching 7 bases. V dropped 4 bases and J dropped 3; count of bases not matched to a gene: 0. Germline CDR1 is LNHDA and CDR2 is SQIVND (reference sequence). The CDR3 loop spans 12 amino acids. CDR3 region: CASSTGGYEQYF. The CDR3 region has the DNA TGTGCCAGTAGTACAGGGGGCTACGAGCAGTACTTC. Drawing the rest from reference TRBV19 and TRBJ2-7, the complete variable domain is DGGITQSPKYLFRKEGQNVTLSCEQNLNHDAMYWYRQDPGQGLRLIYYSQIVNDFQKGDIAEGYSVSREKKESFPLTVTSAQKNPTAFYLCASSTGGYEQYFGPGTRLTVT.

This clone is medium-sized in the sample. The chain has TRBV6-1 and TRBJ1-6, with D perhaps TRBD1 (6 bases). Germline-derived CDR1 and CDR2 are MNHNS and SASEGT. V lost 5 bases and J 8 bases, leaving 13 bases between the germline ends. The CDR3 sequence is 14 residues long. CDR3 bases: TGTGCCAGCAGTTCACAGGGAGGGGATTCACCCCTCCACTTT. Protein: CASSSQGGDSPLHF.

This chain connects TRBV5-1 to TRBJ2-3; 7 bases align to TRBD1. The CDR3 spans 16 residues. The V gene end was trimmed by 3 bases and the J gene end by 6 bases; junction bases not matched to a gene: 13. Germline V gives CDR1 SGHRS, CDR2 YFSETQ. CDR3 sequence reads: CASSSTGTVTQDTQYF. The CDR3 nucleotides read TGCGCCAGCAGCTCTACGGGGACAGTGACACAGGATACGCAGTATTTT. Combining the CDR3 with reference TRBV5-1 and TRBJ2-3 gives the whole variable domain KAGVTQTPRYLIKTRGQQVTLSCSPISGHRSVSWYQQTPGQGLQFLFEYFSETQRNKGNFPGRFSGRQFSNSRSEMNVSTLELGDSALYLCASSSTGTVTQDTQYFGPGTRLTVL.

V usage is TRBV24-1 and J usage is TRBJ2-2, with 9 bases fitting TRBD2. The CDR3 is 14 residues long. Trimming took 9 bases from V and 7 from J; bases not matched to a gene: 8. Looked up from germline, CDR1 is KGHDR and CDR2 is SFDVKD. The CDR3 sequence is CATQGLALNGELFF. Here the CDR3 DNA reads TGTGCCACCCAGGGACTAGCTCTGAACGGGGAGCTGTTTTTT.

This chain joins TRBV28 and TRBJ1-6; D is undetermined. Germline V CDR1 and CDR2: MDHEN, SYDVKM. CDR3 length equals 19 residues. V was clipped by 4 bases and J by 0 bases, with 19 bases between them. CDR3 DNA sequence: TGTGCCAGCAGTTCATTATACGCTCGCCCGAGCTCCTATAATTCACCCCTCCACTTT. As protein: CASSSLYARPSSYNSPLHF. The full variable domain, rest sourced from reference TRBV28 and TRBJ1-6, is DVKVTQSSRYLVKRTGEKVFLECVQDMDHENMFWYRQDPGLGLRLIYFSYDVKMKEKGDIPEGYSVSREKKERFSLILESASTNQTSMYLCASSSLYARPSSYNSPLHFGNGTRLTVT.

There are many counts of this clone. CDR3 DNA: TGTGCCAGTAGTTTAACTCCTAGCACAGATACGCAGTATTTT. Its translation is CASSLTPSTDTQYF. The chain employs TRBV19 and TRBJ2-3; no clear D. The CDR3 length is 14 residues. Germline lookup yields CDR1 LNHDA and CDR2 SQIVND (reference sequence). Trimming cost V 5 bases and J 0 bases, with 9 bases left between them.

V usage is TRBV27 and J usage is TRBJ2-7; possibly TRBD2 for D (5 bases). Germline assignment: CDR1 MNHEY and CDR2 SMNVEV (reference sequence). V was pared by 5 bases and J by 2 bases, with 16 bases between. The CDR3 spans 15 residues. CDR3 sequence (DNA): TGTGCCAGCAGTACGCTAGCTACCCTCCCCTACGAGCAGTACTTC. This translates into CASSTLATLPYEQYF.

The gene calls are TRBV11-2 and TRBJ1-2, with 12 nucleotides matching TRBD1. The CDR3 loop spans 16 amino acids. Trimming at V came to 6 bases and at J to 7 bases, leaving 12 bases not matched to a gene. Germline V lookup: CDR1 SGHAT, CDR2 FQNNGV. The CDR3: CASRQTGTGGFSGYTF. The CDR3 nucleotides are TGTGCCAGCAGGCAAACCGGGACAGGGGGCTTCAGTGGCTACACCTTC.

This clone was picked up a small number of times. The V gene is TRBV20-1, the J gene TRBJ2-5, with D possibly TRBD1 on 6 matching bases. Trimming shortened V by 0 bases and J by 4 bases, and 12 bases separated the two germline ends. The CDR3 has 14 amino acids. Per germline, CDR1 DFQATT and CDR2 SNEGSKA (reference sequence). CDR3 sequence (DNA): TGCAGTGCTAGAGATGGTGGGGGCTTAGAGACCCAGTACTTC. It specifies CSARDGGGLETQYF.

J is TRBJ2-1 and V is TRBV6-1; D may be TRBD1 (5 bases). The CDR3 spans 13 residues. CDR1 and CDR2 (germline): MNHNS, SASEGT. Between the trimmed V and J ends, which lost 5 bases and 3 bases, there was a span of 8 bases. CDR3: CASSLGHYNEQFF. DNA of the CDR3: TGTGCCAGCAGTTTAGGACACTACAATGAGCAGTTCTTC.

The CDR3 spells CSAGTGGTYEQYF. CDR3 DNA: TGCAGTGCCGGGACAGGGGGGACCTACGAGCAGTACTTC. This chain uses TRBV20-1 with TRBJ2-7; 11 nucleotides align to TRBD1. This CDR3 has 13 amino acids. The V gene's germline CDR1 is DFQATT and CDR2 SNEGSKA (reference sequence). With V trimmed by 6 bases and J by 2 bases, 3 bases remained unmatched.

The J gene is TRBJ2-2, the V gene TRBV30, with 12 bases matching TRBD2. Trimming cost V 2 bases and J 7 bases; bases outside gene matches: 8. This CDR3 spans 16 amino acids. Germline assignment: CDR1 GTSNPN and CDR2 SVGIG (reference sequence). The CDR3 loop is CAWSPRTSGEIGELFF. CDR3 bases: TGTGCCTGGAGTCCCCGGACTAGCGGGGAGATCGGGGAGCTGTTTTTT.

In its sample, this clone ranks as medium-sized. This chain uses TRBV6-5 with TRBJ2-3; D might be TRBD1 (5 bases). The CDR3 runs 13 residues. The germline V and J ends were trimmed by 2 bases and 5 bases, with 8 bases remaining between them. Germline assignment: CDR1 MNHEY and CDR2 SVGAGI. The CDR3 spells CASSYRTRDTQYF. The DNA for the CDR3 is TGTGCCAGCAGTTACAGGACACGAGATACGCAGTATTTT.

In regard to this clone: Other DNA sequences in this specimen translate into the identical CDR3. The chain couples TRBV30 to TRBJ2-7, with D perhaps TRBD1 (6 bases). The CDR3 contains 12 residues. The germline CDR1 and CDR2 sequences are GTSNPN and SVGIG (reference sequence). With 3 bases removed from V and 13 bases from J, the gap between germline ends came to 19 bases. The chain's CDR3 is CAWREQGPSVYF. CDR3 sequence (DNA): TGTGCCTGGAGGGAACAGGGCCCCTCGGTTTACTTC.